This TCR beta chain stems from a study of cytomegalovirus exposure and HLA in healthy donors. Findings and limits, study-wide: Some highly shared sequence variants likely arose as a pipeline artifact. Later analysis reportedly placed an Asian-associated ancestry cluster below the approximately 730-donor mean in N-insertions. Across donors, sequencing depth was assumed by presence/absence analyses to be roughly uniform.

Trimming took off 1 base at V and 8 bases at J, with 12 bases between the two ends. Per germline, CDR1 SQVTM and CDR2 ANQGSEA. CDR3 length: 13 amino acids. Both 60 Vbeta primers and 13 Jbeta primers went into the PCR. Data came from immunoSEQ multiplex PCR; TCRdb stores just in-frame clones and leaves some out. The sample lists fewer than 200,000 clones, roughly 89% occurring once. Donors in the study were healthy people who gave bone marrow. Concerning this clone itself: The antigen is undetermined.

The sample comprised PBMCs. The chain uses TRBV29-1 and TRBJ2-1; unclear D gene. The sequence was collected from a young woman in good health and CMV-seronegative. The CDR3 loop is CSVEVSGRDEQFF. For the CDR3, the DNA is TGCAGCGTTGAAGTTAGTGGGCGAGATGAGCAGTTCTTC.